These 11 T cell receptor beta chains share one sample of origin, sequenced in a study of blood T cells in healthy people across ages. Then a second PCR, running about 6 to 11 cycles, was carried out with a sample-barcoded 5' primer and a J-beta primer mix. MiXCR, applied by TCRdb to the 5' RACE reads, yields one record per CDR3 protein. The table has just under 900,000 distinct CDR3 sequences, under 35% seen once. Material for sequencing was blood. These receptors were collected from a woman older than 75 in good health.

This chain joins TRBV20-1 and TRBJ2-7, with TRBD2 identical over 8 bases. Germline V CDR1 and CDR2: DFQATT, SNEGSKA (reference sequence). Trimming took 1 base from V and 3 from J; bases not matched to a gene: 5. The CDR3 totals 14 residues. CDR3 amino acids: CSARALAVSYEQYF. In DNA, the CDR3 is TGCAGTGCTAGAGCACTAGCGGTGAGCTACGAGCAGTACTTC.

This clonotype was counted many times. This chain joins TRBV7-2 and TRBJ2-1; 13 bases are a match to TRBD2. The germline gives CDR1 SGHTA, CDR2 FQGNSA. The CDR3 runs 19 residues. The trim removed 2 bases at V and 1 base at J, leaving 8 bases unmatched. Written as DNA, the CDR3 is TGTGCCAGCAGCTTAAGTGGTACTAGCGGGGGGGCATCCTACAATGAGCAGTTCTTC. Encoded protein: CASSLSGTSGGASYNEQFF.

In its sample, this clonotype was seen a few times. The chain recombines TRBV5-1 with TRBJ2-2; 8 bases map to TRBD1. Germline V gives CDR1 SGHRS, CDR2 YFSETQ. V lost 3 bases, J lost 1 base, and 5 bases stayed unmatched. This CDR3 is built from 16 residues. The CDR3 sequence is CASSWPGQGNTGELFF. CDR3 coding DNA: TGCGCCAGCAGCTGGCCTGGACAGGGGAACACCGGGGAGCTGTTTTTT. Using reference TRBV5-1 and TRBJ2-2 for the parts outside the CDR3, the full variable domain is KAGVTQTPRYLIKTRGQQVTLSCSPISGHRSVSWYQQTPGQGLQFLFEYFSETQRNKGNFPGRFSGRQFSNSRSEMNVSTLELGDSALYLCASSWPGQGNTGELFFGEGSRLTVL.

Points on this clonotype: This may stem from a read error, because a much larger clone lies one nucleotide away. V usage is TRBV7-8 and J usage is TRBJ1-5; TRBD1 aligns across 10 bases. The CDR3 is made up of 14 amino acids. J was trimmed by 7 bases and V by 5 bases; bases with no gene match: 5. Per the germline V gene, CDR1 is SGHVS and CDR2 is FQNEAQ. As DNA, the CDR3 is TGTGCCAGCAGCCCGACAGGGGGCGAACAGCCCCAGCATTTT. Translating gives CASSPTGGEQPQHF.

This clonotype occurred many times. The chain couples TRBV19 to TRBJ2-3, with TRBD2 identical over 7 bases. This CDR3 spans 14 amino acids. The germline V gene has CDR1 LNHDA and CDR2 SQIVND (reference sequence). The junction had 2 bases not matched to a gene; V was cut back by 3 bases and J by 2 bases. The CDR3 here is CASSILAVTDTQYF. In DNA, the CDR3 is TGTGCCAGTAGTATCCTAGCGGTCACAGATACGCAGTATTTT.

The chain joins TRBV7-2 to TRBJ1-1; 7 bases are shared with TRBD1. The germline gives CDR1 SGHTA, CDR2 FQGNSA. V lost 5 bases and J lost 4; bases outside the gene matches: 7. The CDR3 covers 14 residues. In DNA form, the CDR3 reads TGTGCCAGCAGCCACGGGACAGTTAGCACTGAAGCTTTCTTT. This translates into CASSHGTVSTEAFF.

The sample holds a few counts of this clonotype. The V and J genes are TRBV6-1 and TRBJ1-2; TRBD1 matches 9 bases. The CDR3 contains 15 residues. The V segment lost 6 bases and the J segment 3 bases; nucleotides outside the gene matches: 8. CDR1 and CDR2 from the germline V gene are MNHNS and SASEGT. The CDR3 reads CASRMRDREDYGYTF. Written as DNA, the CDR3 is TGTGCCAGCAGGATGAGGGACAGGGAAGACTATGGCTACACCTTC.

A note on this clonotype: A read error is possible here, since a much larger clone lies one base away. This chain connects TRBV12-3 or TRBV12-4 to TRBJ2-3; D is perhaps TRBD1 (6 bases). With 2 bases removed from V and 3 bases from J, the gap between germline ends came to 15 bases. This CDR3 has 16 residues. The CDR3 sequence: CASSLRGDRRTDTQYF. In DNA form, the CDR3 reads TGTGCCAGCAGTTTAAGAGGCGACAGGAGAACAGATACGCAGTATTTT.

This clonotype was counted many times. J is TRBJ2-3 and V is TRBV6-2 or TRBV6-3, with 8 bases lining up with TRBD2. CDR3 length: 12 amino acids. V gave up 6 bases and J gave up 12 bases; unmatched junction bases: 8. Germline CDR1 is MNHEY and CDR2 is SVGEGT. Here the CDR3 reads CASSHPGGAQYF. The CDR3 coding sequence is TGTGCCAGCAGCCATCCGGGGGGGGCTCAGTATTTT.

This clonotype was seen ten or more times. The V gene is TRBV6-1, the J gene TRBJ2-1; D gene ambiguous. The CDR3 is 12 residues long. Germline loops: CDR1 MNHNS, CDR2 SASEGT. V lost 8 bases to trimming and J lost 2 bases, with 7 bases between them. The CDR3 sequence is CASQRTYNEQFF. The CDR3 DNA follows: TGTGCCAGCCAAAGGACCTACAATGAGCAGTTCTTC.

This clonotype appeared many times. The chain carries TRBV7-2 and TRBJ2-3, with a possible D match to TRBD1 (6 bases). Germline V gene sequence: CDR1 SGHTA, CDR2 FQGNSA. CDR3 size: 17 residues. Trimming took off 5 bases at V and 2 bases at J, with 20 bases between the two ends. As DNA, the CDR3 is TGTGCCAGCAGCCGGAAATCTACAGGGTCGACCACAGATACGCAGTATTTT. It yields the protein CASSRKSTGSTTDTQYF. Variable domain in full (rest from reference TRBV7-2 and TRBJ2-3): GAGVSQSPSNKVTEKGKDVELRCDPISGHTALYWYRQSLGQGLEFLIYFQGNSAPDKSGLPSDRFSAERTGGSVSTLTIQRTQQEDSAVYLCASSRKSTGSTTDTQYFGPGTRLTVL.